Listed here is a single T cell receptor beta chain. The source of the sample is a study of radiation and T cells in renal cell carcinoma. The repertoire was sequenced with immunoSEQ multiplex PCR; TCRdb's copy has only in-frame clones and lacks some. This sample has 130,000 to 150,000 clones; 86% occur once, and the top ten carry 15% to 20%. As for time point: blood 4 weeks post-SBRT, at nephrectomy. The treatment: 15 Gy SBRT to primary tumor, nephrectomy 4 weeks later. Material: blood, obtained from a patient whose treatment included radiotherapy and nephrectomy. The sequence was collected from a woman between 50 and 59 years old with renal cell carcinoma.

The CDR3 protein is CASDPTGQETQYF. CDR3 in DNA: TGTGCCAGCGACCCGACAGGCCAAGAGACCCAGTACTTC. This chain connects TRBV28 to TRBJ2-5, with D maybe TRBD1 (6 bases). Trimming cost V 8 bases and J 1 base, with 11 bases left between them. The CDR3 is 13 residues long. In germline, CDR1 is MDHEN, CDR2 SYDVKM.